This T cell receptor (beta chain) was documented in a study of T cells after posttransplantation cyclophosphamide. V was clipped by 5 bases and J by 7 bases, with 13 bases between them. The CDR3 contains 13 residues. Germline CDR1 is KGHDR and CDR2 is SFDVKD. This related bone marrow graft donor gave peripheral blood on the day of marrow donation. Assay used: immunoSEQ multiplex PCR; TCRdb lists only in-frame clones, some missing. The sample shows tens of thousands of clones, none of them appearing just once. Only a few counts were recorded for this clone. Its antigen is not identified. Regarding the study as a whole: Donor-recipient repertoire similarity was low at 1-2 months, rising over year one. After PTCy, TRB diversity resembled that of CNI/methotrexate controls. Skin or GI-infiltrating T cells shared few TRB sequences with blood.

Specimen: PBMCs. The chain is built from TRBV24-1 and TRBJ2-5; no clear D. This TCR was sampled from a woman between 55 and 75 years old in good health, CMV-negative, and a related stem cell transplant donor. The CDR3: CATSGMAPGTQYF. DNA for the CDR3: TGTGCCACCAGTGGGATGGCTCCGGGGACCCAGTACTTC.